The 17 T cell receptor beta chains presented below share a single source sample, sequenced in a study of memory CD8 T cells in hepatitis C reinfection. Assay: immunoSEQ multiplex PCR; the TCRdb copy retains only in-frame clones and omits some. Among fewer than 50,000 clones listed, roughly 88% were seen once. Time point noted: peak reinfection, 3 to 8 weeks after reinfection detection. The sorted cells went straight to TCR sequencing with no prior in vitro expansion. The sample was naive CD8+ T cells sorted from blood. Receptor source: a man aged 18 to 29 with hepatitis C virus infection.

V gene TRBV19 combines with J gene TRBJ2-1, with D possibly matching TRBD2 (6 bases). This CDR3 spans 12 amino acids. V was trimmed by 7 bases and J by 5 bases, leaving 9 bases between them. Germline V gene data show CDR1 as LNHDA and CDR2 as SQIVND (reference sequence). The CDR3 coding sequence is TGTGCCAGTACTGGGGGGAACAATGAGCAGTTCTTC. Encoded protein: CASTGGNNEQFF.

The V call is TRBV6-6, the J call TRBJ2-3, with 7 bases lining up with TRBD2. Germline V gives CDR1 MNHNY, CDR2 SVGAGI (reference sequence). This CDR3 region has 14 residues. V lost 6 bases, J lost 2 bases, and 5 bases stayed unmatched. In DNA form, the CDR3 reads TGTGCCAGCAGCCCTAGCGGACTCACAGATACGCAGTATTTT. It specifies CASSPSGLTDTQYF.

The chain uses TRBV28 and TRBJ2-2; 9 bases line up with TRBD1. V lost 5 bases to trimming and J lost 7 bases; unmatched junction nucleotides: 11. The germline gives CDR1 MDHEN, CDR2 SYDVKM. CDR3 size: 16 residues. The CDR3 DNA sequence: TGTGCCAGCAGTCCCTGGACAGGGGAAGGAAGCGGGGAGCTGTTTTTT. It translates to CASSPWTGEGSGELFF.

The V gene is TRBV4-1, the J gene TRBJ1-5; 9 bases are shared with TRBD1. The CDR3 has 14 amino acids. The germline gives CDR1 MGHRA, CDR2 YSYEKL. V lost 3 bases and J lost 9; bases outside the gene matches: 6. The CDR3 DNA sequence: TGCGCCAGCAGCCAGGGACAGGGCCTTTTGCCCCAGCATTTT. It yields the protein CASSQGQGLLPQHF.

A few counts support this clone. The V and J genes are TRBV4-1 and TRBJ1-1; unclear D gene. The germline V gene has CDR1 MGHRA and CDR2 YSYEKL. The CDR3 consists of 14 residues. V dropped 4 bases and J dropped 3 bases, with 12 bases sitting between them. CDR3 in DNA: TGCGCCAGCAGCCCCAAGGAGGGAGACACTGAAGCTTTCTTT. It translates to CASSPKEGDTEAFF.

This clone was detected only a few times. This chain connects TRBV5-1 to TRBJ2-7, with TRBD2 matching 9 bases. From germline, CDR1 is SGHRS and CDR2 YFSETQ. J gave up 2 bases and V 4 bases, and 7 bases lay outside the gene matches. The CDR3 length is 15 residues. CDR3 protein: CASSRVAGDTYEQYF. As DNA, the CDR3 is TGCGCCAGCAGCAGAGTAGCGGGAGACACCTACGAGCAGTACTTC.

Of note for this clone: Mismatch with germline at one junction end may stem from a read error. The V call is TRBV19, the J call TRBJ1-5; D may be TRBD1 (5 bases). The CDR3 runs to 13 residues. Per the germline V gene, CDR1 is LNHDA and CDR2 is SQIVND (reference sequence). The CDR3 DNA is TGTGCTAGTAGCGGGGGTAGCAATCAGCCCCAGCATTTT. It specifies CASSGGSNQPQHF.

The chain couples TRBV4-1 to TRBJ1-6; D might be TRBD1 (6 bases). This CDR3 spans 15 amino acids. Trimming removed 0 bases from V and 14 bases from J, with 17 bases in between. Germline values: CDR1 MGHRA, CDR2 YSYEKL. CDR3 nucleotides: TGCGCCAGCAGCCAAGACGGGGGGCAAGGGGCAACCCTCCACTTT. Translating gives CASSQDGGQGATLHF.

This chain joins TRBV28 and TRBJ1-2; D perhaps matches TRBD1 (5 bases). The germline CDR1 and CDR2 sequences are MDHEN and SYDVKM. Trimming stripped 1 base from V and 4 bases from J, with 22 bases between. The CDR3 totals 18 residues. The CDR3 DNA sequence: TGTGCCAGCAGTTTATCGCTCTCCTTGGACACCGCAGGCTATGGCTACACCTTC. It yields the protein CASSLSLSLDTAGYGYTF.

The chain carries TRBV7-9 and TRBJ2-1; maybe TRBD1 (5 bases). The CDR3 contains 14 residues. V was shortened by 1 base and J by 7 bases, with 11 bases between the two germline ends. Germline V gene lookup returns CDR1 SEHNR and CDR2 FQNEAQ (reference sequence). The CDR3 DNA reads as TGTGCCAGCAGCTTAGATACAGGCAGTAATGAGCAGTTCTTC. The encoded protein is CASSLDTGSNEQFF.

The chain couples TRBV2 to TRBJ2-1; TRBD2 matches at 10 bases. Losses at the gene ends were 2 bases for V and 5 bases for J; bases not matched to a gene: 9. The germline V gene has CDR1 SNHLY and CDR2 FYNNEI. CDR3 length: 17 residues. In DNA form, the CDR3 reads TGTGCCAGCAGTGAATTGGGACTAGCGTCTGACGACAATGAGCAGTTCTTC. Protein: CASSELGLASDDNEQFF. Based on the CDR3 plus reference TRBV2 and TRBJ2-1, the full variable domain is EPEVTQTPSHQVTQMGQEVILRCVPISNHLYFYWYRQILGQKVEFLVSFYNNEISEKSEIFDDQFSVERPDGSNFTLKIRSTKLEDSAMYFCASSELGLASDDNEQFFGPGTRLTVL.

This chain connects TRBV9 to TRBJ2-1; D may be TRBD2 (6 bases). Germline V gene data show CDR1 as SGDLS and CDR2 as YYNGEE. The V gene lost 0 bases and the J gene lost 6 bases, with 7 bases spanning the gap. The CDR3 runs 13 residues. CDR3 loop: CASSVVSGNEQFF. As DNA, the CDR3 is TGTGCCAGCAGCGTAGTTAGCGGCAATGAGCAGTTCTTC.

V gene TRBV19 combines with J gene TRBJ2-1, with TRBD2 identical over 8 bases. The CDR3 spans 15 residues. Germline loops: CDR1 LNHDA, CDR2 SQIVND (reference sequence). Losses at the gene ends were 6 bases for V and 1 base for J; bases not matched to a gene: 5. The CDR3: CASRPGTRSYNEQFF. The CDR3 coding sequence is TGTGCCAGTAGGCCGGGGACTAGGTCCTACAATGAGCAGTTCTTC.

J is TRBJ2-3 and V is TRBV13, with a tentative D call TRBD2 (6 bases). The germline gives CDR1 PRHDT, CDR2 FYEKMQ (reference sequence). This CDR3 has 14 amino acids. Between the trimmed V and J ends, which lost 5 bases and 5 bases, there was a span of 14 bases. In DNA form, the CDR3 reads TGTGCCAGCAGCCCCGTTGGAGGGGAAGATACGCAGTATTTT. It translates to CASSPVGGEDTQYF. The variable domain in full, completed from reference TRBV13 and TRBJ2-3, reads AAGVIQSPRHLIKEKRETATLKCYPIPRHDTVYWYQQGPGQDPQFLISFYEKMQSDKGSIPDRFSAQQFSDYHSELNMSSLELGDSALYFCASSPVGGEDTQYFGPGTRLTVL.

The CDR3 DNA follows: TGCAGTGCTAGACACATCAATGAGCAGTTCTTC. It yields the protein CSARHINEQFF. This chain joins TRBV20-1 and TRBJ2-1, with unresolved D. This CDR3 is 11 amino acids long. Germline-derived CDR1 and CDR2 are DFQATT and SNEGSKA (reference sequence). Trimming took 2 bases from V and 6 from J, leaving 5 bases between them.

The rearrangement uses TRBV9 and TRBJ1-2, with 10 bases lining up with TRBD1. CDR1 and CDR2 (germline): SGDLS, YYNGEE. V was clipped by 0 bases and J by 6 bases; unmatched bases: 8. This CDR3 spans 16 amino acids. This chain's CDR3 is CASSVDVVGQGDGYTF. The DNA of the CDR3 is TGTGCCAGCAGCGTAGATGTGGTTGGACAGGGGGATGGCTACACCTTC. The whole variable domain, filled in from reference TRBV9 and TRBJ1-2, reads DSGVTQTPKHLITATGQRVTLRCSPRSGDLSVYWYQQSLDQGLQFLIQYYNGEERAKGNILERFSAQQFPDLHSELNLSSLELGDSALYFCASSVDVVGQGDGYTFGSGTRLTVV.

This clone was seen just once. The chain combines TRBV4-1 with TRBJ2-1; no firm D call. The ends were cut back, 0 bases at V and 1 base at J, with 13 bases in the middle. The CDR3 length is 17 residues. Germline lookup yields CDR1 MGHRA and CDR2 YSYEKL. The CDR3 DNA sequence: TGCGCCAGCAGCCAAGAGGCAGTCCGATTGTCCTACAATGAGCAGTTCTTC. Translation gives CASSQEAVRLSYNEQFF.